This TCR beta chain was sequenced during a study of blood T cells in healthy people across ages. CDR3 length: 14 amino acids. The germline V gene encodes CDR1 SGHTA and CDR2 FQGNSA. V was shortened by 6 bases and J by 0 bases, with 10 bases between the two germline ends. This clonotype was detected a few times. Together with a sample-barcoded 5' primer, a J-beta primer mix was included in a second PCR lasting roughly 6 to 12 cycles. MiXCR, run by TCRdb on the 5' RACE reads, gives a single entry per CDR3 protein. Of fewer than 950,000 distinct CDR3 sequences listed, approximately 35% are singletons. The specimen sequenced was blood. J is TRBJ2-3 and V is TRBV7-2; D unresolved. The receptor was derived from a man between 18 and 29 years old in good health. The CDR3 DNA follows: TGTGCCAGCAGAACATATCCTAGCACAGATACGCAGTATTTT. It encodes CASRTYPSTDTQYF.